The 3 T cell receptor beta chains below come from one sample, sequenced in a study of T-cell reconstitution after alpha-beta-depleted transplantation in children. A library of TCRbeta sequences, prepared with unique molecular identifiers, was generated. From the PCR reads, TCRdb called clonotypes with MiXCR, one entry per CDR3 protein. The data show 500,000 to 650,000 distinct CDR3 sequences, about 10% seen once. Sequences were derived from PBMCs, mostly from graft donor cells, sampled 180 days after TCRalphabeta/CD19-depleted stem cell transplant. The receptors were gathered from a female patient aged 2-9 years who had a stem cell transplant for aplastic anemia, so the T cells may come from the graft donor.

CDR3 amino acids: CASSARGYEAFF. The CDR3 nucleotides are TGTGCCAGCAGTGCCCGGGGCTACGAAGCTTTCTTT. This chain joins TRBV28 and TRBJ1-1, with D possibly matching TRBD1 (5 bases). The CDR3 runs 12 residues. The V gene's germline CDR1 is MDHEN and CDR2 SYDVKM. V dropped 5 bases and J dropped 8 bases, with 12 bases sitting between them.

As regards this clonotype: The junction departs from germline at one end; a sequencing error may be responsible. CDR3 nucleotide sequence: TGTGCCTGCAGCCGACAACGAGGACTAGCGGGACAAGAGACCCAGTACTTC. This encodes CACSRQRGLAGQETQYF. The V call is TRBV3-1, the J call TRBJ2-5; 12 bases match TRBD2. The CDR3 consists of 17 residues. Per the germline V gene, CDR1 is LGHDT and CDR2 is YNNKEL (reference sequence).

Details on this clonotype: A read error is possible here, since a much larger clone lies one base away. The chain employs TRBV10-2 and TRBJ1-5; no definite D call. Trimming took 1 base from V and 3 from J, leaving 10 bases between them. CDR3 length: 15 residues. Germline assignment: CDR1 WSHSY and CDR2 SAAADI. CDR3 nucleotide sequence: TGCGCCAGCAGTGAGTGGGTAGGGATCAATCAGCCCCAGCATTTT. It encodes CASSEWVGINQPQHF.